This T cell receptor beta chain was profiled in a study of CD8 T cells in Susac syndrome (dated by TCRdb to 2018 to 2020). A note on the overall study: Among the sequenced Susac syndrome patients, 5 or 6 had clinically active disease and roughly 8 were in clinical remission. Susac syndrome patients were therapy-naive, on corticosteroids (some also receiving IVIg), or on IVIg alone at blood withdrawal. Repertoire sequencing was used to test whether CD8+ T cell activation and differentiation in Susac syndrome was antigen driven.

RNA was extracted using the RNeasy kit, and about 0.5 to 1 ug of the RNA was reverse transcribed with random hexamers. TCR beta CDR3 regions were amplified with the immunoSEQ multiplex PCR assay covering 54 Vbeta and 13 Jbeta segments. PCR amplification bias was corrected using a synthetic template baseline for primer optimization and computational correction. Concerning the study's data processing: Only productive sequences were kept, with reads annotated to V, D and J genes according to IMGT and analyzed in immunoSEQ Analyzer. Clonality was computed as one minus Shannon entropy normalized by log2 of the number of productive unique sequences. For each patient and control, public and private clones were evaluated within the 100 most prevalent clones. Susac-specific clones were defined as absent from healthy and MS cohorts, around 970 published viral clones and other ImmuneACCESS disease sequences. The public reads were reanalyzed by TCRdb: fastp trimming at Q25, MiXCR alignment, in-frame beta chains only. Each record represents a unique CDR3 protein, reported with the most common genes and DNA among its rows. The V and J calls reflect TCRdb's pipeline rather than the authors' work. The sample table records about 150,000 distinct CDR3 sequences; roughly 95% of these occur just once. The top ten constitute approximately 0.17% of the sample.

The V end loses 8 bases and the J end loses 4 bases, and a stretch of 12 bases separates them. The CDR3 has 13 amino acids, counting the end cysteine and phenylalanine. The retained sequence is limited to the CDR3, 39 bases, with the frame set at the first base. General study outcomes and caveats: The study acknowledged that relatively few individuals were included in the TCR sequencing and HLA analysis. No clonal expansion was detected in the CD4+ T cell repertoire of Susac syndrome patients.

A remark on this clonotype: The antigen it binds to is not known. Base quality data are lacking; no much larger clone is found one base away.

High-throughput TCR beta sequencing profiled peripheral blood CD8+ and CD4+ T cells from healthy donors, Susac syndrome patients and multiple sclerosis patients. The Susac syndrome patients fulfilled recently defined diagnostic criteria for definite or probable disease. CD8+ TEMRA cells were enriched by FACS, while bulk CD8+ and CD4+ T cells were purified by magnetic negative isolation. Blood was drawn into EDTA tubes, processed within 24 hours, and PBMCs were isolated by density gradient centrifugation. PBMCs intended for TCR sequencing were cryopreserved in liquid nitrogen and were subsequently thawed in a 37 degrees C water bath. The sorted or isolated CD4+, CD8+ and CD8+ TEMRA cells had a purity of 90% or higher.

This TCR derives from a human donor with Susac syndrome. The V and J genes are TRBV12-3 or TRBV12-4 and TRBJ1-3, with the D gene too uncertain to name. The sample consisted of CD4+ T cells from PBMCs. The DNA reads TGTGCCAGCCTCCTTGAGAGGGGAAACACCATATATTTT. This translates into CASLLERGNTIYF.